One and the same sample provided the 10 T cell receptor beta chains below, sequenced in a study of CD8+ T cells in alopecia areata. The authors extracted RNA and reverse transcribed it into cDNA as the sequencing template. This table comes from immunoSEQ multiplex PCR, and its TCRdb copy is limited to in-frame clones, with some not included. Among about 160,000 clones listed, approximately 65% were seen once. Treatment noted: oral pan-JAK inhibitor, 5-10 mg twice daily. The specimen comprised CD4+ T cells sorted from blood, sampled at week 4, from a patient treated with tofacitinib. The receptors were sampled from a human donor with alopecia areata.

Here the CDR3 reads CASSELQGRGRETQYF. The CDR3 DNA reads as TGCGCCAGCAGTGAGCTCCAGGGTCGGGGCAGGGAGACCCAGTACTTC. The chain is built from TRBV10-1 and TRBJ2-5, with D tentatively TRBD1 or TRBD2 (5 bases each). The CDR3 is 16 amino acids. Germline CDR1 and CDR2: WNHNN and SYGVQD (reference sequence). Trimming took off 2 bases at V and 5 bases at J, with 18 bases between the two ends.

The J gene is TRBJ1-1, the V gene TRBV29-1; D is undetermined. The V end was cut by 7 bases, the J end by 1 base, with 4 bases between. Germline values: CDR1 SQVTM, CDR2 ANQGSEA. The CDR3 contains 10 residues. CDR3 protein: CSGTNTEAFF. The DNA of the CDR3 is TGCAGCGGGACGAACACTGAAGCTTTCTTT.

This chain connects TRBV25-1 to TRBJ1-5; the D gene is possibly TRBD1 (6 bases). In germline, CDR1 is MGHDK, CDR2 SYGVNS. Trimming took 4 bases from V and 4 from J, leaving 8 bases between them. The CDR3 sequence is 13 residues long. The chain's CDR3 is CASSGQANQPQHF. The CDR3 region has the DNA TGTGCCAGCAGTGGACAGGCAAATCAGCCCCAGCATTTT.

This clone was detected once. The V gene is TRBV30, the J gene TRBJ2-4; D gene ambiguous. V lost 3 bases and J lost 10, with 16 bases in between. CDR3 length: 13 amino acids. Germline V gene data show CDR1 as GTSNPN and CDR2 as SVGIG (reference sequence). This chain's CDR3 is CAWSPGLNQIQYF. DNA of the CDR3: TGTGCCTGGAGCCCAGGCTTGAATCAGATTCAGTACTTC.

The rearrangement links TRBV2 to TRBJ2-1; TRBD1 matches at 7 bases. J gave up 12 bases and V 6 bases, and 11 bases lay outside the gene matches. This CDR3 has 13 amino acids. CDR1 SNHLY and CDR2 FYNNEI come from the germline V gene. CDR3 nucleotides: TGTGCCAGCAGCAGACAGGGTCAAGTCGCGCAGTTCTTC. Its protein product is CASSRQGQVAQFF. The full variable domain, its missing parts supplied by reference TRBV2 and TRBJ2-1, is EPEVTQTPSHQVTQMGQEVILRCVPISNHLYFYWYRQILGQKVEFLVSFYNNEISEKSEIFDDQFSVERPDGSNFTLKIRSTKLEDSAMYFCASSRQGQVAQFFGPGTRLTVL.

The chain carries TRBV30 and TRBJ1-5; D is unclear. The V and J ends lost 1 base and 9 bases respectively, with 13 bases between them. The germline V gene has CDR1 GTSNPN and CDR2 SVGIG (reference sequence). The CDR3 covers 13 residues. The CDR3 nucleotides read TGTGCCTGGAGTGAACAATTTCAACGGCCCCAGCATTTT. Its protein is CAWSEQFQRPQHF.

The CDR3: CASSQRRTNEKLFF. The CDR3 DNA is TGCGCCAGCAGCCAGAGACGCACTAATGAAAAACTGTTTTTT. This sequence joins TRBV4-1 and TRBJ1-4; unclear D gene. CDR1 is MGHRA, CDR2 YSYEKL, per germline. The CDR3 sequence is 14 residues long. The germline V and J ends were trimmed by 3 bases and 2 bases, with 7 bases remaining between them.

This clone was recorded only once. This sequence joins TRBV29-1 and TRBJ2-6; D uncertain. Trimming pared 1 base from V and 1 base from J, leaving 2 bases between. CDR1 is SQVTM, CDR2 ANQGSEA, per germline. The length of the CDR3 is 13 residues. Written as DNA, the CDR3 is TGCAGCGTTGAAGCGTCTGGGGCCAACGTCCTGACTTTC. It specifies CSVEASGANVLTF.

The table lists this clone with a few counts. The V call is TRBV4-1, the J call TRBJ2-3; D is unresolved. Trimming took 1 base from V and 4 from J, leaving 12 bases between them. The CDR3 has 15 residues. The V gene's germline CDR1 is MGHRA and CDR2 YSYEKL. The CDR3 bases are TGCGCCAGCAGCCAAGTGGGTGGAGTACCAGATACGCAGTATTTT. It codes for CASSQVGGVPDTQYF.

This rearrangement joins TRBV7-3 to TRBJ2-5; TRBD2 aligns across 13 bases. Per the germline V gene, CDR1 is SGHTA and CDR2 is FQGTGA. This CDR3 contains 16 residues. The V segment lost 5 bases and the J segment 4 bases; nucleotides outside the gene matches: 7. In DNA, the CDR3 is TGTGCCAGCAGCCGCGGACTAGCGGGGGAATCAGAGACCCAGTACTTC. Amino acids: CASSRGLAGESETQYF.